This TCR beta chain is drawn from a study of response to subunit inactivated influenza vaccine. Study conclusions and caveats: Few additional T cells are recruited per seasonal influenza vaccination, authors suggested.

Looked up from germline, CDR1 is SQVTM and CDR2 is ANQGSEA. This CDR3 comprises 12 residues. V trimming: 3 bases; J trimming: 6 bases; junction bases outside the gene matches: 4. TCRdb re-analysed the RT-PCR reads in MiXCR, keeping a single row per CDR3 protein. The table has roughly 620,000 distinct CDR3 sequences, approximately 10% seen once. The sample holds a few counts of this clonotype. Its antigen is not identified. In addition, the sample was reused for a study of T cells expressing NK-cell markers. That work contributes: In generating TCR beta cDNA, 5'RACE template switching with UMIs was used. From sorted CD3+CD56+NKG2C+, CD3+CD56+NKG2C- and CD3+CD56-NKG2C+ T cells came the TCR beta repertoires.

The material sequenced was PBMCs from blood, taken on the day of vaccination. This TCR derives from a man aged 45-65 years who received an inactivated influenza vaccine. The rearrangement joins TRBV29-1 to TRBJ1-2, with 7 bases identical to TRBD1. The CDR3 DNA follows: TGCAGCGTTGATTTAACAGGGGATGGCTACACCTTC. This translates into CSVDLTGDGYTF. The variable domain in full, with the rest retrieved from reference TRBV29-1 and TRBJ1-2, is SAVISQKPSRDICQRGTSLTIQCQVDSQVTMMFWYRQQPGQSLTLIATANQGSEATYESGFVIDKFPISRPNLTFSTLTVSNMSPEDSSIYLCSVDLTGDGYTFGSGTRLTVV.